This TCR beta chain was sequenced for a study of blood T cell repertoires in COVID-19. Study as a whole: The United States, Italy and Spain provided the acute and convalescent COVID-19 samples. Sources were T cells, B-cell-depleted T cells, or PBMCs; the material itself was cDNA or gDNA.

Original processing notes: Scientists estimated how many nucleated cells there were by amplifying reference gene primers. The data were produced by immunoSEQ multiplex PCR, yet TCRdb's version contains in-frame clones alone and is incomplete. The D gene and trimming were derived from the DNA, and the V and J assignments and clone size from that table. The sample contains 200,000 or so clones, about nine tenths of which appear only once. Germline V gene data show CDR1 as MNHNS and CDR2 as SASEGT. The CDR3 sequence is 16 residues long. V was pared by 2 bases and J by 2 bases, with 13 bases between. This clonotype was sampled from a man aged 45-65 years with acute or convalescent COVID-19. The material sequenced was peripheral blood. This chain connects TRBV6-1 to TRBJ1-5; D is unclear. Here the CDR3 DNA reads TGTGCCAGCAGTGAAATCGGCGTGCAGGGCAATCAGCCCCAGCATTTT. As protein: CASSEIGVQGNQPQHF.